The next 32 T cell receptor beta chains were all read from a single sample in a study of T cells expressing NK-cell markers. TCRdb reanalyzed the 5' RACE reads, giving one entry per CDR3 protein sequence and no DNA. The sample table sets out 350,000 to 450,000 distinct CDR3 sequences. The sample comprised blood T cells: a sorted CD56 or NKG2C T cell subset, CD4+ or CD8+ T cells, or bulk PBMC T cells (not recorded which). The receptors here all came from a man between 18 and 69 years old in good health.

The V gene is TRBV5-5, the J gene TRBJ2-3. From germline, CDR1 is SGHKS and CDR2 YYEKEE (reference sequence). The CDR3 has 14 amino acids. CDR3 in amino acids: CASSLARVTDTQYF.

The CDR3 reads CSATQGAGTKNIQYF. The rearrangement joins TRBV20-1 to TRBJ2-4; no DNA is available, so the TRBD1 call from TCRdb remains unchecked. This CDR3 contains 15 residues. The V gene's germline CDR1 is DFQATT and CDR2 SNEGSKA (reference sequence).

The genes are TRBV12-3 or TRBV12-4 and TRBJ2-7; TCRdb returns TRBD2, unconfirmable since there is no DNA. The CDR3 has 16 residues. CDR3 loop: CASSRYGTQNSYEQYF.

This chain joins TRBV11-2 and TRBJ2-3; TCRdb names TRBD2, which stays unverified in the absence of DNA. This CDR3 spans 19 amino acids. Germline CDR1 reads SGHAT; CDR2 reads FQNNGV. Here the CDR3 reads CASSRTIAGGHGSVDTQYF.

Here the CDR3 reads CASSLVAGGPGNEQFF. This chain joins TRBV7-3 and TRBJ2-1; TCRdb reports TRBD2, a call that lacks DNA to check it against. This CDR3 spans 16 amino acids. Germline CDR1 SGHTA, CDR2 FQGTGA. Full variable domain (missing parts from reference TRBV7-3 and TRBJ2-1): GAGVSQTPSNKVTEKGKYVELRCDPISGHTALYWYRQSLGQGPEFLIYFQGTGAADDSGLPNDRFFAVRPEGSVSTLKIQRTERGDSAVYLCASSLVAGGPGNEQFFGPGTRLTVL.

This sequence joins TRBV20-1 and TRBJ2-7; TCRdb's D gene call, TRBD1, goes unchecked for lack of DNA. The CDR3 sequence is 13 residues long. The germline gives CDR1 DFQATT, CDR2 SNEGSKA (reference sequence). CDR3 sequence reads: CSAPLGFPYEQYF.

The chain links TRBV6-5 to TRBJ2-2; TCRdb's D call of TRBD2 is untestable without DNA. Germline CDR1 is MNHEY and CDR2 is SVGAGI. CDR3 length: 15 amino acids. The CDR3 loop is CASSRTSPPHGELFF.

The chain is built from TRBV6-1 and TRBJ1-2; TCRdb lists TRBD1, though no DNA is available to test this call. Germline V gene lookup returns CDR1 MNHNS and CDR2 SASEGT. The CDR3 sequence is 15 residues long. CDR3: CASLSGSFGLAGYTF.

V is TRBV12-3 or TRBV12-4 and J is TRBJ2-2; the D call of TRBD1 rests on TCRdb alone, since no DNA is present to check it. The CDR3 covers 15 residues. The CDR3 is CASSLGSGGSGELFF.

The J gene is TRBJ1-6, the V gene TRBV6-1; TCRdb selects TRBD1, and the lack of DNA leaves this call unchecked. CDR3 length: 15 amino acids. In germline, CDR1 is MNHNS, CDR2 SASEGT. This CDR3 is CASSPRDRADSPLHF.

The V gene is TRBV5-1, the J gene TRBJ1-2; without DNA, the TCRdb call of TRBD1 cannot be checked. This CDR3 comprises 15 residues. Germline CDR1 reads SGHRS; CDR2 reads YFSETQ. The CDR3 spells CASSARQGVGYGYTF.

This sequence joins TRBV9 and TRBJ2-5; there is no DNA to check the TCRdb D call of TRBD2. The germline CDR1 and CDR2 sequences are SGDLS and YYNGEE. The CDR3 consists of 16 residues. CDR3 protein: CASSVQAGDYQETQYF.

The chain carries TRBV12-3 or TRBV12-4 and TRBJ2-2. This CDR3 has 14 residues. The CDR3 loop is CASSPTTNTGELFF.

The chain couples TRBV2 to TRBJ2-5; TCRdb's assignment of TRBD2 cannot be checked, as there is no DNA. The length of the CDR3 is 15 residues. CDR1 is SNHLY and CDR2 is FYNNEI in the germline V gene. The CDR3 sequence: CASSPISGGGKTQYF.

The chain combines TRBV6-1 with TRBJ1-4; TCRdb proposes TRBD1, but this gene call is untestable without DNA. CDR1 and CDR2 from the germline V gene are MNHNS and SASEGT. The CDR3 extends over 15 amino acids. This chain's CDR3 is CASSRGQRTNEKLFF.

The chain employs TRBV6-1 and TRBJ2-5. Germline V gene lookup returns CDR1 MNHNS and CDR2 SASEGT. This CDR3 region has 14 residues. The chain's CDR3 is CASTQGGSQETQYF.

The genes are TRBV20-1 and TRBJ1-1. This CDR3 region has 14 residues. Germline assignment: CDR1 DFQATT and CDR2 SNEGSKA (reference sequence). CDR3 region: CSARTDPLNTEAFF.

The CDR3 sequence is CASSPRTGELGTQYF. The V call is TRBV7-9, the J call TRBJ2-5; TCRdb indicates TRBD1, and absent DNA this call remains unverified. CDR1 is SEHNR, CDR2 FQNEAQ, per germline (reference sequence). The CDR3 runs 15 residues.

The chain's CDR3 is CASSLLALVDEQFF. This chain links TRBV5-5 with TRBJ2-1; TCRdb's D gene call, TRBD2, goes unchecked for lack of DNA. This CDR3 has 14 residues. Germline CDR1 is SGHKS and CDR2 is YYEKEE (reference sequence).

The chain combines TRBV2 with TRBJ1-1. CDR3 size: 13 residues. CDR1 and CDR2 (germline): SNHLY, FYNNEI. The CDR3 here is CASHSTLNTEAFF.

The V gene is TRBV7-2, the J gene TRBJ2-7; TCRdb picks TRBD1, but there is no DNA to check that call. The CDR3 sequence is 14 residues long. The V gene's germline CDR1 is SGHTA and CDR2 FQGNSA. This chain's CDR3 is CASSLGTGLREQYF.

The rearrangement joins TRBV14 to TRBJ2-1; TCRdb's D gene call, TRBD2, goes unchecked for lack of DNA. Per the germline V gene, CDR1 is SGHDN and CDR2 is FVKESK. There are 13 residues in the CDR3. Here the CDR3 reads CASSQDWQGLQFF.

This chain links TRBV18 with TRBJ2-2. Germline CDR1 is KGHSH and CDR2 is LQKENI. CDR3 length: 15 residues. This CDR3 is CASSLKASNTGELFF.

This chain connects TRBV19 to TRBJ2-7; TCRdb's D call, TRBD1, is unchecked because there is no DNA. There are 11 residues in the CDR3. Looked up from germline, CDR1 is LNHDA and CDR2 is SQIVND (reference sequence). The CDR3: CASTRGGEQYF.

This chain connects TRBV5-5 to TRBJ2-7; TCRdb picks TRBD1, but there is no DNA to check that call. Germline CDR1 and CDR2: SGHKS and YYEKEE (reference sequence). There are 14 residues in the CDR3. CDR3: CASSHLQGGYEQYF.

CDR3 in amino acids: CAISIQGAWPRSGANVLTF. V gene TRBV10-3 combines with J gene TRBJ2-6; checking the TCRdb D call of TRBD1 is not possible without DNA. Germline V gene lookup returns CDR1 ENHRY and CDR2 SYGVKD. The CDR3 runs 19 residues.

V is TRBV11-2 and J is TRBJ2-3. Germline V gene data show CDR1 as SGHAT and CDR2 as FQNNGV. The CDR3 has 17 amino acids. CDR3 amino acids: CASSSQIKWDYTDTQYF. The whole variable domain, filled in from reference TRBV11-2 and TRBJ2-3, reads EAGVAQSPRYKIIEKRQSVAFWCNPISGHATLYWYQQILGQGPKLLIQFQNNGVVDDSQLPKDRFSAERLKGVDSTLKIQPAKLEDSAVYLCASSSQIKWDYTDTQYFGPGTRLTVL.

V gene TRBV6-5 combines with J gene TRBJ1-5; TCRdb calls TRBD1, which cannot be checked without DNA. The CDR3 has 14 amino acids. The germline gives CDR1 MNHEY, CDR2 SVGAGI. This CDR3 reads CASSYGGTGQPQHF.

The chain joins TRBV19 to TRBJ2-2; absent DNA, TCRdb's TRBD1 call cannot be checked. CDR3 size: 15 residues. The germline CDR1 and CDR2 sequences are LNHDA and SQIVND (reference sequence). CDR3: CASSIPLGGSGELFF.

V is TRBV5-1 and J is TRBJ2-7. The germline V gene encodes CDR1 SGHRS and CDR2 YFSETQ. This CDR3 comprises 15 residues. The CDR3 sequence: CASSLGVGGAYEQYF. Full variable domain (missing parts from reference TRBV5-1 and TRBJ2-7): KAGVTQTPRYLIKTRGQQVTLSCSPISGHRSVSWYQQTPGQGLQFLFEYFSETQRNKGNFPGRFSGRQFSNSRSEMNVSTLELGDSALYLCASSLGVGGAYEQYFGPGTRLTVT.

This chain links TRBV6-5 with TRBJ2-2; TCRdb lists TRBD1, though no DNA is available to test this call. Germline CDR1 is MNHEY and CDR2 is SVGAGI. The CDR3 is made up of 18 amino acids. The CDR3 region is CASSYYDGTVTNTGELFF.

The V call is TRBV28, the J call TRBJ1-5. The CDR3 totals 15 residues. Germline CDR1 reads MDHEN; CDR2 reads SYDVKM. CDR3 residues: CASSPLHPGNQPQHF.